This T cell receptor beta chain was profiled in a study of blood T cell repertoires in COVID-19. Study in general: The United States, Italy and Spain provided the acute and convalescent COVID-19 samples. Sample material is recorded as cDNA or gDNA derived from T cells, B-cell-depleted T cells, or PBMCs.

Authors' methods: Counts of nucleated cells, estimated from reference gene primer amplification, were obtained. Produced via immunoSEQ multiplex PCR; TCRdb's table is partial and in-frame only. The V and J calls and clone size are taken from that table; D and trimming were inferred from the DNA. The sample has about 240,000 clones, roughly 80% seen once. The table lists this clone with a few counts. Specimen: peripheral blood. The TCR comes from a young woman with acute or convalescent COVID-19.

The CDR3 region has the DNA TGTGCCAGCAGCCCGAAGGGGACTAGCGTACGCTCTGGGGCCAACGTCCTGACTTTC. Its translation: CASSPKGTSVRSGANVLTF. The chain links TRBV12-1 to TRBJ2-6; the table gives TRBD2 as D, unverified against the DNA. TRBV12-1 is a pseudogene locus. The CDR3 has 19 amino acids.